This T cell receptor beta chain emerged from a study of shared clonotypes between healthy human individuals. About the research overall: Used for every donor were three CD4 naive, three CD4 memory, two CD8 naive and one CD8 memory plate.

Profiled with immunoSEQ multiplex PCR; TCRdb holds only in-frame clones, not every one. The table records 2 million to 2.5 million clones, around 95% of them present only once. Germline V lookup: CDR1 PRHDT, CDR2 FYEKMQ (reference sequence). There are 20 residues in the CDR3. J lost 4 bases, V lost 5 bases, and 24 bases had no gene match. The source material was naive CD4+ T cells sorted from blood. As for subset: CD45RA+ positively selected. The chain employs TRBV13 and TRBJ2-7; TRBD1 matches at 9 bases. This receptor was obtained from a man aged 18 to 30 in good health. The CDR3 sequence is CASSAGNPDFKWDREYEQYF. The CDR3 DNA sequence: TGTGCCAGCAGCGCCGGCAATCCCGACTTTAAATGGGACAGGGAATACGAGCAGTACTTC.